Listed below are T cell receptor beta chains from one sample, sequenced in a study of control samples from healthy donors and cancer patients. Libraries were prepared by immunoSEQ multiplex PCR; TCRdb keeps only in-frame clonotypes and omits some of them. The sample contains around 96,000 clones, over 90% of which appear only once. Specimen: blood. Source of these receptors: a man between 18 and 29 years old in good health. Each CDR3 is given with its conserved first and last residue. A D gene is named only where the DNA matches it firmly. Size is stated for part of the rows, as once, few or many counts, or as a class when the clone is expanded.

.	TRBJ2-3	TRBV7-2	.	CASSLGDSPGDTQYF	TGTGCCAGCAGCTTAGGGGACTCACCGGGTGATACGCAGTATTTT
.	TRBJ2-3	TRBV19	.	CASSISSWGTDTQYF	TGTGCCAGTAGTATCTCCTCATGGGGCACAGATACGCAGTATTTT
.	TRBJ2-2	TRBV4-3	.	CASSQENAGDGELFF	TGCGCCAGCAGCCAAGAGAATGCGGGCGACGGGGAGCTGTTTTTT
.	TRBJ2-1	TRBV19	TRBD2	CASSIVLAGISYNEQFF	TGTGCCAGTAGTATAGTGCTAGCGGGGATCTCCTACAATGAGCAGTTCTTC
.	TRBJ1-5	TRBV6-2/TRBV6-3	TRBD1	CASSSVAGGVGNQPQHF	TGTGCCAGCAGTTCTGTGGCAGGGGGTGTAGGCAATCAGCCCCAGCATTTT
.	TRBJ1-4	TRBV5-4	.	CASSLGGQANEKLFF	TGTGCCAGCAGCTTGGGGGGTCAGGCAAATGAAAAACTGTTTTTT
.	TRBJ1-2	TRBV5-5	TRBD1	CASSWRGTGGLNYGYTF	TGTGCCAGCAGCTGGAGGGGGACAGGGGGCCTTAACTATGGCTACACCTTC
.	TRBJ2-3	TRBV5-4	.	CASSSYRQGRLGGTQYF	TGTGCCAGCAGCAGCTACAGGCAGGGGCGCTTGGGGGGTACGCAGTATTTT
.	TRBJ1-1	TRBV3-1/TRBV3-2	.	CASSQVSGPGAFF	TGTGCCAGCAGCCAAGTGTCGGGCCCCGGGGCTTTCTTT
.	TRBJ1-5	TRBV5-6	.	CASSLAPTQPQHF	TGTGCCAGCAGCTTGGCCCCAACTCAGCCCCAGCATTTT
few	TRBJ1-3	TRBV30	.	CAWKSSGNTIYF	TGTGCCTGGAAGTCCTCTGGAAACACCATATATTTT
.	TRBJ2-3	TRBV7-2	.	CASSFDRDSPYF	TGTGCCAGCAGCTTCGACCGGGACTCCCCGTATTTT
.	TRBJ1-1	TRBV5-1	.	CASSLAIGTQLRGFF	TGCGCCAGCAGCTTGGCCATTGGGACCCAACTTAGGGGTTTCTTT
.	TRBJ2-5	TRBV5-1	.	CASSPGQTQYF	TGCGCCAGCAGCCCGGGACAAACCCAGTACTTC
.	TRBJ1-6	TRBV2	TRBD1	CASSGDREGSPLHF	TGTGCCAGCAGTGGGGACAGGGAAGGTTCACCCCTCCACTTT
few	TRBJ2-7	TRBV7-9	.	CASSGEAGEQYF	TGTGCCAGCAGCGGTGAAGCGGGCGAGCAGTACTTC
.	TRBJ2-7	TRBV4-1	.	CASSQGEEQYF	TGCGCCAGCAGCCAGGGTGAGGAGCAGTACTTC
.	TRBJ2-1	TRBV24-1	TRBD2	CATSQTSGGVNEQFF	TGTGCCACCAGTCAGACTAGCGGGGGGGTCAATGAGCAGTTCTTC
.	TRBJ2-7	TRBV6-1	.	CASSEKMDYEQYF	TGTGCCAGCAGTGAAAAAATGGACTACGAGCAGTACTTC
.	TRBJ1-4	TRBV4-1	TRBD1	CASSHRGDSATNEKLFF	TGCGCCAGCAGCCACCGGGGGGACAGTGCAACTAATGAAAAACTGTTTTTT
.	TRBJ1-1	TRBV5-1	.	CASSLRGETVPNTEAFF	TGCGCCAGCAGCTTGAGGGGAGAGACAGTCCCGAACACTGAAGCTTTCTTT
.	TRBJ2-7	TRBV3-1/TRBV3-2	.	CASSQSSSVLYEQYF	TGTGCCAGCAGCCAATCGTCCTCGGTCCTCTACGAGCAGTACTTC
few	TRBJ1-4	TRBV30	.	CAWSLGGKAGKLFF	TGTGCCTGGAGCCTGGGAGGGAAAGCGGGCAAACTGTTTTTT
once	TRBJ2-7	TRBV4-1	TRBD2	CASSPTSGRNEQYF	TGCGCCAGCAGCCCGACTAGCGGGAGAAACGAGCAGTACTTC
once	TRBJ1-1	TRBV7-8	.	CASSLDEGWTEAFF	TGTGCCAGCAGCTTAGATGAGGGTTGGACTGAAGCTTTCTTT
.	TRBJ2-4	TRBV19	.	CASSIARNRLDLAKNIQYF	TGTGCCAGTAGTATAGCCCGAAACAGGCTGGATCTAGCCAAAAACATTCAGTACTTC
.	TRBJ2-3	TRBV3-1/TRBV3-2	TRBD2	CASSPSGTGTDTQYF	TGTGCCAGCAGCCCTAGCGGGACCGGCACAGATACGCAGTATTTT
.	TRBJ1-1	TRBV7-2	.	CASSSWTENTEAFF	TGTGCCAGCAGCTCTTGGACAGAGAACACTGAAGCTTTCTTT
.	TRBJ1-1	TRBV27	.	CASSLSNFLPLTEAFF	TGTGCCAGCAGTTTATCCAACTTCCTCCCGCTAACTGAAGCTTTCTTT
.	TRBJ2-7	TRBV7-9	.	CASSPRALSYEQYF	TGTGCCAGCAGCCCCAGGGCGTTGTCCTACGAGCAGTACTTC
.	TRBJ2-1	TRBV2	TRBD1	CASPRTGDEQFF	TGTGCCAGCCCCCGGACAGGGGATGAGCAGTTCTTC
once	TRBJ1-1	TRBV5-1	.	CASSLDWRQLNTEAFF	TGCGCCAGCAGCTTGGACTGGCGACAGTTGAACACTGAAGCTTTCTTT
.	TRBJ1-6	TRBV7-2	TRBD1	CASSFDRGYNSPLHF	TGTGCCAGCAGCTTCGACAGGGGTTATAATTCACCCCTCCACTTT
.	TRBJ2-7	TRBV10-1	.	CASTGRRGYYEQYF	TGCGCCAGCACGGGGCGGAGAGGGTACTACGAGCAGTACTTC
.	TRBJ1-5	TRBV6-5	.	CASSYLGFNQPQHF	TGTGCCAGCAGTTACCTAGGGTTCAATCAGCCCCAGCATTTT
.	TRBJ1-3	TRBV18	.	CASSPTGTRAGNTIYF	TGTGCCAGCTCACCTACCGGGACGAGGGCTGGAAACACCATATATTTT
once	TRBJ2-7	TRBV7-8	.	CASSPRWGSSYEQYF	TGTGCCAGCAGCCCCCGTTGGGGGAGTTCCTACGAGCAGTACTTC
.	TRBJ2-2	TRBV5-1	TRBD2	CASSNTSGSFTGELFF	TGCGCCAGCAGCAACACTAGCGGGAGTTTCACCGGGGAGCTGTTTTTT
once	TRBJ2-3	TRBV6-1	.	CASRNEGNTQYF	TGTGCCAGCCGTAATGAAGGGAATACGCAGTATTTT
.	TRBJ2-2	TRBV11-2	.	CASSLEYTGELFF	TGTGCCAGCAGCTTAGAGTACACCGGGGAGCTGTTTTTT
.	TRBJ1-2	TRBV7-9	.	CASSSDQRESNYGYTF	TGTGCCAGCAGCTCGGACCAGAGGGAGTCTAACTATGGCTACACCTTC
.	TRBJ2-7	TRBV4-3	TRBD2	CASSQETGGALAYEQYF	TGCGCCAGCAGCCAAGAGACGGGGGGGGCGCTTGCCTACGAGCAGTACTTC
.	TRBJ2-7	TRBV7-2	.	CASSTSYEQYF	TGTGCCAGCAGCACGTCCTACGAGCAGTACTTC
.	TRBJ1-5	TRBV9	.	CASSVTSSNQPQHF	TGTGCCAGCAGCGTAACGTCTAGCAATCAGCCCCAGCATTTT
.	TRBJ1-1	TRBV30	TRBD1	CAGQGNAEAFF	TGTGCCGGACAGGGGAACGCTGAAGCTTTCTTT
.	TRBJ2-7	TRBV3-1/TRBV3-2	TRBD1	CARQGSHEQYF	TGTGCCAGACAGGGGTCCCACGAGCAGTACTTC
.	TRBJ2-3	TRBV19	TRBD2	CASSIGGLGRDTQYF	TGTGCCAGTAGTATAGGGGGACTAGGAAGAGATACGCAGTATTTT
.	TRBJ1-4	TRBV11-2	TRBD1	CASSDGQGRVKLFF	TGTGCCAGCAGCGACGGACAGGGGAGGGTAAAACTGTTTTTT
once	TRBJ1-1	TRBV19	TRBD1	CASSLGTGVRSTEAFF	TGTGCCAGTAGCCTCGGGACAGGCGTAAGGAGTACTGAAGCTTTCTTT
.	TRBJ1-2	TRBV30	.	CAWRGGSFGYGYTF	TGTGCCTGGAGGGGAGGGAGTTTCGGCTATGGCTACACCTTC
.	TRBJ2-1	TRBV5-6	.	CASSLSTSAEQFF	TGTGCCAGCAGCTTATCGACTAGTGCCGAGCAGTTCTTC
.	TRBJ1-2	TRBV30	.	CAWSWTVF	TGTGCCTGGAGTTGGACCGTCTTC
.	TRBJ1-2	TRBV6-4	.	CASSAEPGVLYGYTF	TGTGCCAGCAGTGCCGAACCAGGGGTTCTCTATGGCTACACCTTC
.	TRBJ1-2	TRBV5-8	.	CASSFSWREGYTF	TGTGCCAGCAGCTTCTCCTGGCGGGAAGGCTACACCTTC
.	TRBJ2-7	TRBV6-5	.	CATHGEPYEQYF	TGTGCCACGCACGGGGAGCCCTACGAGCAGTACTTC
many	TRBJ2-7	TRBV5-1	.	CASTRGGTAYEQYF	TGCGCCAGCACCCGAGGGGGGACGGCCTACGAGCAGTACTTC
.	TRBJ2-3	TRBV30	TRBD2	CAWSVIAGLPTDTQYF	TGTGCCTGGAGTGTTATAGCGGGCCTACCCACAGATACGCAGTATTTT
.	TRBJ1-2	TRBV30	.	CAWSVLDGYGYTF	TGTGCCTGGAGTGTACTGGACGGCTATGGCTACACCTTC